The clone carrying this T cell receptor beta chain has only a few counts. Antigen specificity is unknown. Each TCR beta library was made by quantitative 5'-RACE that incorporated molecular barcodes. TCRdb ran MiXCR on the 5' RACE reads and lists one entry per CDR3 protein. The sample has approximately 550,000 distinct CDR3 sequences, over 9.5% seen once. The data are from a study of CD8 T cells in ankylosing spondylitis. Study results and caveats: In ankylosing spondylitis blood, a motif of eight highly homologous TCR beta variants appeared characteristic. Within matched ankylosing spondylitis synovial fluid, disease-linked clones were reportedly significantly enriched. Past studies reported some motif variants in reactive arthritis synovial fluid and blood. Disease-linked clones had a CD8+ phenotype and relatively low frequency in peripheral blood.

CDR1 is SGHRS and CDR2 is YFSETQ in the germline V gene. The CDR3 runs to 16 residues. The V gene lost 5 bases and the J gene lost 8 bases, with 23 bases spanning the gap. The clonotype comes from a male donor with ankylosing spondylitis. Specimen: blood, either unsorted or a sorted T cell fraction (not recorded which). The V call is TRBV5-1, the J call TRBJ2-1, with D perhaps matching TRBD2 (5 bases). This chain's CDR3 is CASRGALALRRDEQFF. In nucleotides, the CDR3 is TGCGCCAGCAGGGGAGCGCTAGCCCTCCGACGGGATGAGCAGTTCTTC.